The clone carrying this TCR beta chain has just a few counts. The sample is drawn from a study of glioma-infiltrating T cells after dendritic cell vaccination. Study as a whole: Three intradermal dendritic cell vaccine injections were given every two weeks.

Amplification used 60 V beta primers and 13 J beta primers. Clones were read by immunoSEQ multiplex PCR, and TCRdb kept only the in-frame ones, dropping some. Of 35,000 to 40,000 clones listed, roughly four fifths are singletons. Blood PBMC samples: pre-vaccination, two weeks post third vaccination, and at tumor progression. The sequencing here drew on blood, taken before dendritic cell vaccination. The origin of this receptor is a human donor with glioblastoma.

The CDR3 loop reads CASSHGSLGFSGNTIYF. CDR3 bases: TGCGCCAGCAGCCACGGGAGCCTAGGATTCTCTGGAAACACCATATATTTT. The chain carries TRBV4-1 and TRBJ1-3; D unclear. With 3 bases removed from V and 0 bases from J, the gap between germline ends came to 15 bases. The V gene's germline CDR1 is MGHRA and CDR2 YSYEKL. This CDR3 is built from 17 residues.